A selection of T cell receptor beta chains follows, all from one sample in a study of CDR3 diversity in severe acne. TCRdb itself ran the PCR reads through MiXCR, one entry per CDR3 protein. Of 65,000 to 95,000 distinct CDR3 sequences listed, 45% to 60% are singletons. Sequenced material: blood. Receptors were obtained from a male donor in good health, without acne. Both conserved end residues are part of each CDR3. The order of the fields is J gene, D gene, V gene, CDR3 length, clone size, CDR3 protein, CDR3 DNA. The D gene is left open where the match is weak. The listing skips clone size in some rows; elsewhere it reads once, few, many or a size class.

j_call: TRBJ1-2
d_call: NA
v_call: TRBV11-2
cdr3_length: 13
clone_size: NA
cdr3_aa: CASSDPPNYGYTF
cdr3_nt: TGTGCCAGCAGCGATCCACCTAACTATGGCTACACCTTC

j_call: TRBJ1-1
d_call: NA
v_call: TRBV20-1
cdr3_length: 12
clone_size: NA
cdr3_aa: CSAREGRTEAFF
cdr3_nt: TGCAGTGCTAGGGAAGGGCGAACTGAAGCTTTCTTT

j_call: TRBJ2-5
d_call: NA
v_call: TRBV7-3
cdr3_length: 15
clone_size: NA
cdr3_aa: CASSPQAGTEETQYF
cdr3_nt: TGTGCCAGCAGCCCTCAAGCGGGGACAGAAGAGACCCAGTACTTC

j_call: TRBJ2-7
d_call: TRBD1
v_call: TRBV2
cdr3_length: 15
clone_size: NA
cdr3_aa: CASSVDRGNTYEQYF
cdr3_nt: TGTGCCAGCAGTGTGGACAGGGGCAATACCTACGAGCAGTACTTC

j_call: TRBJ1-5
d_call: NA
v_call: TRBV6-1
cdr3_length: 16
clone_size: many
cdr3_aa: CASSEAPGDSNQPQHF
cdr3_nt: TGTGCCAGCAGTGAAGCCCCCGGGGATAGCAATCAGCCCCAGCATTTT

j_call: TRBJ1-3
d_call: NA
v_call: TRBV24-1
cdr3_length: 16
clone_size: few
cdr3_aa: CATSDSTASSGNTIYF
cdr3_nt: TGTGCCACTTCCGATTCGACAGCTAGCTCTGGAAACACCATATATTTT

j_call: TRBJ1-1
d_call: NA
v_call: TRBV12-3/TRBV12-4
cdr3_length: 10
clone_size: many
cdr3_aa: CASSGPGAFF
cdr3_nt: TGTGCCAGCAGTGGACCGGGAGCTTTCTTT

j_call: TRBJ2-7
d_call: NA
v_call: TRBV10-3
cdr3_length: 14
clone_size: NA
cdr3_aa: CAISGGRSSYEQYF
cdr3_nt: TGTGCCATCAGTGGAGGACGGAGCTCCTACGAGCAGTACTTC

j_call: TRBJ2-7
d_call: TRBD1
v_call: TRBV7-8
cdr3_length: 15
clone_size: NA
cdr3_aa: CASSSMGQGYNEQYF
cdr3_nt: TGTGCCAGCAGCTCCATGGGACAGGGGTACAATGAGCAGTACTTC

j_call: TRBJ1-1
d_call: NA
v_call: TRBV7-3
cdr3_length: 19
clone_size: NA
cdr3_aa: CASSLTTSGANTGGTEAFF
cdr3_nt: TGTGCCAGCAGCTTGACTACTAGCGGGGCTAACACCGGGGGCACTGAAGCTTTCTTT

j_call: TRBJ1-3
d_call: NA
v_call: TRBV20-1
cdr3_length: 15
clone_size: medium-sized
cdr3_aa: CSAMEGTSSGNTIYF
cdr3_nt: TGCAGTGCCATGGAGGGTACTTCCTCTGGAAACACCATATATTTT

j_call: TRBJ2-7
d_call: NA
v_call: TRBV2
cdr3_length: 14
clone_size: NA
cdr3_aa: CASSLSREGNEQYF
cdr3_nt: TGTGCCAGCAGTCTCAGCAGGGAAGGGAACGAGCAGTACTTC

j_call: TRBJ2-7
d_call: NA
v_call: TRBV6-1
cdr3_length: 15
clone_size: NA
cdr3_aa: CASSDARDWRYEQYF
cdr3_nt: TGTGCCAGCAGTGATGCCCGGGACTGGCGCTACGAGCAGTACTTC

j_call: TRBJ2-5
d_call: NA
v_call: TRBV20-1
cdr3_length: 14
clone_size: NA
cdr3_aa: CSATAGEGEVTQYF
cdr3_nt: TGCAGTGCTACGGCAGGGGAGGGGGAGGTGACCCAGTACTTC

j_call: TRBJ2-5
d_call: TRBD2
v_call: TRBV6-5
cdr3_length: 16
clone_size: few
cdr3_aa: CASNKLAGLSGETQYF
cdr3_nt: TGTGCCAGCAATAAACTAGCGGGGCTATCTGGGGAGACCCAGTACTTC

j_call: TRBJ1-1
d_call: TRBD1
v_call: TRBV12-3/TRBV12-4
cdr3_length: 13
clone_size: few
cdr3_aa: CASNLQGDTEAFF
cdr3_nt: TGTGCCAGCAACCTACAGGGGGACACTGAAGCTTTCTTT

j_call: TRBJ1-2
d_call: NA
v_call: TRBV14
cdr3_length: 12
clone_size: NA
cdr3_aa: CASSQDRVGYTF
cdr3_nt: TGTGCCAGCAGCCAAGACAGGGTAGGCTACACCTTC

j_call: TRBJ1-1
d_call: NA
v_call: TRBV4-1
cdr3_length: 16
clone_size: NA
cdr3_aa: CASSPAPGIERTEAFF
cdr3_nt: TGCGCCAGCAGCCCCGCACCAGGGATCGAGCGCACTGAAGCTTTCTTT

j_call: TRBJ2-7
d_call: TRBD2
v_call: TRBV24-1
cdr3_length: 13
clone_size: many
cdr3_aa: CATSDGTSAEQYF
cdr3_nt: TGTGCCACCAGTGATGGGACTAGCGCCGAGCAGTACTTC

j_call: TRBJ1-1
d_call: TRBD1
v_call: TRBV19
cdr3_length: 17
clone_size: NA
cdr3_aa: CASSKWIRTGGDTEAFF
cdr3_nt: TGTGCCAGTAGCAAATGGATTAGGACAGGAGGGGACACTGAAGCTTTCTTT

j_call: TRBJ1-3
d_call: NA
v_call: TRBV30
cdr3_length: 11
clone_size: NA
cdr3_aa: CAWLRGNTIYF
cdr3_nt: TGTGCCTGGCTCCGTGGAAACACCATATATTTT

j_call: TRBJ2-7
d_call: TRBD1
v_call: TRBV5-1
cdr3_length: 14
clone_size: NA
cdr3_aa: CASSWTGGRNEQYF
cdr3_nt: TGCGCCAGCAGCTGGACAGGGGGGAGAAACGAGCAGTACTTC

j_call: TRBJ1-5
d_call: NA
v_call: TRBV6-5
cdr3_length: 15
clone_size: many
cdr3_aa: CASSYSWRRDQPQHF
cdr3_nt: TGTGCCAGCAGTTACTCCTGGAGGCGGGATCAGCCCCAGCATTTT

j_call: TRBJ2-6
d_call: TRBD1
v_call: TRBV7-9
cdr3_length: 17
clone_size: few
cdr3_aa: CASNRGKALSGANVLTF
cdr3_nt: TGTGCCAGCAACAGGGGGAAGGCCCTCTCTGGGGCCAACGTCCTGACTTTC

j_call: TRBJ1-2
d_call: TRBD1
v_call: TRBV20-1
cdr3_length: 13
clone_size: medium-sized
cdr3_aa: CSASTGGPYGYTF
cdr3_nt: TGCAGTGCTAGCACAGGGGGACCCTATGGCTACACCTTC

j_call: TRBJ1-5
d_call: NA
v_call: TRBV15
cdr3_length: 14
clone_size: NA
cdr3_aa: CATSSVTSNQPQHF
cdr3_nt: TGTGCCACCAGCAGCGTCACTAGCAATCAGCCCCAGCATTTT

j_call: TRBJ2-7
d_call: TRBD2
v_call: TRBV20-1
cdr3_length: 14
clone_size: few
cdr3_aa: CSARTSAISYEQYF
cdr3_nt: TGCAGTGCCAGGACTAGCGCGATCTCCTACGAGCAGTACTTC

j_call: TRBJ1-1
d_call: NA
v_call: TRBV5-6
cdr3_length: 15
clone_size: few
cdr3_aa: CASSLAVGEGTEAFF
cdr3_nt: TGTGCCAGCAGCTTGGCCGTTGGGGAGGGCACTGAAGCTTTCTTT

j_call: TRBJ2-5
d_call: NA
v_call: TRBV12-5
cdr3_length: 13
clone_size: NA
cdr3_aa: CASGGRGLETQYF
cdr3_nt: TGTGCTAGTGGTGGAAGGGGTTTGGAGACCCAGTACTTC

j_call: TRBJ1-2
d_call: NA
v_call: TRBV10-3
cdr3_length: 16
clone_size: NA
cdr3_aa: CASSPSAGLSGYDYTF
cdr3_nt: TGTGCCAGCAGTCCCTCCGCAGGCCTCTCCGGCTATGACTACACCTTC

j_call: TRBJ2-1
d_call: TRBD2
v_call: TRBV5-1
cdr3_length: 17
clone_size: NA
cdr3_aa: CASSSTGTSGGAGEQFF
cdr3_nt: TGCGCCAGCAGCTCGACCGGGACTAGCGGGGGGGCGGGTGAGCAGTTCTTC

j_call: TRBJ2-7
d_call: TRBD2
v_call: TRBV5-1
cdr3_length: 15
clone_size: NA
cdr3_aa: CASSLAGGSSYEQYF
cdr3_nt: TGCGCCAGCAGCTTGGCGGGCGGGAGCTCCTACGAGCAGTACTTC

j_call: TRBJ1-1
d_call: NA
v_call: TRBV7-9
cdr3_length: 13
clone_size: NA
cdr3_aa: CASSPIMNTEAFF
cdr3_nt: TGTGCCAGCAGCCCCATCATGAACACTGAAGCTTTCTTT

j_call: TRBJ2-7
d_call: NA
v_call: TRBV18
cdr3_length: 12
clone_size: many
cdr3_aa: CASSPAQDEQYF
cdr3_nt: TGTGCCAGCTCACCGGCCCAGGACGAGCAGTACTTC

j_call: TRBJ2-7
d_call: TRBD2
v_call: TRBV6-5
cdr3_length: 16
clone_size: NA
cdr3_aa: CASSYSGLAGEYEQYF
cdr3_nt: TGTGCCAGCAGTTACTCGGGACTAGCGGGAGAATACGAGCAGTACTTC

j_call: TRBJ2-7
d_call: NA
v_call: TRBV3-1
cdr3_length: 13
clone_size: NA
cdr3_aa: CASSQEGYYEQYF
cdr3_nt: TGTGCCAGCAGCCAAGAGGGCTACTACGAGCAGTACTTC

j_call: TRBJ1-2
d_call: NA
v_call: TRBV15
cdr3_length: 15
clone_size: many
cdr3_aa: CATSRRGNGNYGYTF
cdr3_nt: TGTGCCACCAGCAGACGAGGGAACGGGAACTATGGCTACACCTTC

j_call: TRBJ2-7
d_call: NA
v_call: TRBV19
cdr3_length: 14
clone_size: many
cdr3_aa: CASSITALAYEQYF
cdr3_nt: TGTGCCAGTAGTATCACAGCGCTAGCCTACGAGCAGTACTTC

j_call: TRBJ2-6
d_call: NA
v_call: TRBV18
cdr3_length: 10
clone_size: NA
cdr3_aa: CASSPPSLTF
cdr3_nt: TGTGCCAGCTCACCACCGAGCCTGACTTTC

j_call: TRBJ2-3
d_call: TRBD2
v_call: TRBV12-3/TRBV12-4
cdr3_length: 14
clone_size: many
cdr3_aa: CASSLKREVDTQYF
cdr3_nt: TGTGCCAGCAGTTTGAAGCGGGAGGTTGATACGCAGTATTTT

j_call: TRBJ2-2
d_call: NA
v_call: TRBV19
cdr3_length: 12
clone_size: NA
cdr3_aa: CASTSRLGELFF
cdr3_nt: TGTGCCAGTACCTCTCGCCTGGGGGAGCTGTTTTTT

j_call: TRBJ2-5
d_call: TRBD2
v_call: TRBV5-6
cdr3_length: 14
clone_size: NA
cdr3_aa: CASSPVAGVETQYF
cdr3_nt: TGTGCCAGCAGCCCAGTAGCGGGAGTAGAGACCCAGTACTTC

j_call: TRBJ1-4
d_call: TRBD1
v_call: TRBV6-1
cdr3_length: 14
clone_size: many
cdr3_aa: CASSRTGGNEKLFF
cdr3_nt: TGTGCCAGCAGTCGGACAGGGGGGAATGAAAAACTGTTTTTT

j_call: TRBJ1-1
d_call: NA
v_call: TRBV25-1
cdr3_length: 14
clone_size: NA
cdr3_aa: CASSPEGLNTEAFF
cdr3_nt: TGTGCCAGCAGTCCTGAGGGGCTGAACACTGAAGCTTTCTTT

j_call: TRBJ1-3
d_call: NA
v_call: TRBV15
cdr3_length: 13
clone_size: NA
cdr3_aa: CATSRSGGNTIYF
cdr3_nt: TGTGCCACCAGCAGATCCGGGGGGAACACCATATATTTT

j_call: TRBJ1-1
d_call: NA
v_call: TRBV7-8
cdr3_length: 19
clone_size: NA
cdr3_aa: CDSSFYICSASVDLTEAFF
cdr3_nt: NA

j_call: TRBJ2-7
d_call: NA
v_call: TRBV25-1
cdr3_length: 14
clone_size: NA
cdr3_aa: CANSDRGVTYEQYF
cdr3_nt: TGTGCCAACAGTGACCGAGGGGTGACCTACGAGCAGTACTTC

j_call: TRBJ1-2
d_call: TRBD1
v_call: TRBV2
cdr3_length: 14
clone_size: many
cdr3_aa: CASNTGTGSSGYTF
cdr3_nt: TGTGCCAGCAACACCGGGACAGGGAGTAGTGGCTACACCTTC